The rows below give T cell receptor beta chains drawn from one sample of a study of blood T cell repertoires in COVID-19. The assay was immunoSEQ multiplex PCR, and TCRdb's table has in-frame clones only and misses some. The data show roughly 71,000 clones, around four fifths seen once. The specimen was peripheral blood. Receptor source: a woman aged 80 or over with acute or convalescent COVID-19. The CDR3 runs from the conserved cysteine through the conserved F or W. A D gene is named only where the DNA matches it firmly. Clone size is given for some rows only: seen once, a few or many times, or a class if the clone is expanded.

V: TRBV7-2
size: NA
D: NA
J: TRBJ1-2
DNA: TGTGCCAGCAGCTTAGTTCACACACCCTTGTATGGCTACACCTTC
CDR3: CASSLVHTPLYGYTF

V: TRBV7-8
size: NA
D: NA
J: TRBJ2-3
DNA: TGTGCCAGCAGCGGGTGGGGAGAGGGCACAGATACGCAGTATTTT
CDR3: CASSGWGEGTDTQYF

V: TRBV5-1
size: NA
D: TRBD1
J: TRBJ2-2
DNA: TGCGCCAGCAGCGACCCGGGACAGGGGAACACCGGGGAGCTGTTTTTT
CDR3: CASSDPGQGNTGELFF

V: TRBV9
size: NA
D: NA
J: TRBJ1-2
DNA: TGTGCCAGCAGCGTAGTAGGGGATGGCTACACCTTC
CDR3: CASSVVGDGYTF

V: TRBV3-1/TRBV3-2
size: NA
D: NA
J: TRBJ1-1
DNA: TGTGCCAGCAGCACCCCCGGGATCCGGAACACTGAAGCTTTCTTT
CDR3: CASSTPGIRNTEAFF

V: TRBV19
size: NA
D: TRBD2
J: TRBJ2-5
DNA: TGTGCCAGTAGTATTAAGCGGGGGGCCGGGGAGACCCAGTACTTC
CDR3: CASSIKRGAGETQYF

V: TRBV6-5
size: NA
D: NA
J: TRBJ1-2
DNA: TGTGCCAGCGAAGCAGGCTACCCTCAGTATGGCTACACCTTC
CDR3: CASEAGYPQYGYTF

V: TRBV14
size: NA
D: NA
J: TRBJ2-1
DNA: TGTGCCAGCAGCCAATTAATAGTTAGTGAGCAGTTCTTC
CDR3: CASSQLIVSEQFF

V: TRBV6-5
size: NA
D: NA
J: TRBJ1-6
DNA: TGTGCCAGCAGTTACTCGAGGGTTGATTCACCCCTCCACTTT
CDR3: CASSYSRVDSPLHF

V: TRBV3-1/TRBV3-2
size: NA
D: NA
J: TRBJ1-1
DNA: TGTGCCAGCAGCCAGAACGGACAGAACACTGAAGCTTTCTTT
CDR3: CASSQNGQNTEAFF

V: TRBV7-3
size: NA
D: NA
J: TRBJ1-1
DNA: TGTGCCAGCAGCTTAAATGGCAGGGTGACTGAAGCTTTCTTT
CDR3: CASSLNGRVTEAFF

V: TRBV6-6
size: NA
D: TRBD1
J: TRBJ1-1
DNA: TGTGCCAGCAGTTACTCCGGGACAGAGAACACTGAAGCTTTCTTT
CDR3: CASSYSGTENTEAFF

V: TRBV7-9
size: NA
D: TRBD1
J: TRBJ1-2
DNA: TGTGCCAGCAGCTTCGAAGGGACAGGGGAATATGGCTACACCTTC
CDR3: CASSFEGTGEYGYTF

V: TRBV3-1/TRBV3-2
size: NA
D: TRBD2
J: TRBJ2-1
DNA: TGTGCCAGCAGCCAAGGCCAAGCGGGAGGGGCCTACAATGAGCAGTTCTTC
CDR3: CASSQGQAGGAYNEQFF

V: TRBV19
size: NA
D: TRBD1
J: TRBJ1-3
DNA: TGTGCCAGTAGTATAGTTACAGGGGCTGGAAACACCATATATTTT
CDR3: CASSIVTGAGNTIYF

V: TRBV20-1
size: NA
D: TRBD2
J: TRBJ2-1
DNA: TGCAGTGCTAGTCAAGCGGGGGGCCCCCGAGGAAATGAGCAGTTCTTC
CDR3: CSASQAGGPRGNEQFF

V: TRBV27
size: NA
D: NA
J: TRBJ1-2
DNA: TGTGCCAGCAGTTTCGTACACAACTATGGCTACACCTTC
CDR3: CASSFVHNYGYTF

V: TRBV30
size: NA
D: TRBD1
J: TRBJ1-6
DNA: TGTGCCTGGAGTGTACAGACAGGGTGGAATTCACCCCTCCACTTT
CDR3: CAWSVQTGWNSPLHF

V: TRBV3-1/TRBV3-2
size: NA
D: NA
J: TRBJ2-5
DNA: TGTGCCAGCAGCCATCTCCAAGAGACCCAGTACTTC
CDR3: CASSHLQETQYF

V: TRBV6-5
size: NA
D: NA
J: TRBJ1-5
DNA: TGTGCCAGCAGTTACGCTAAAGACTATAGCAATCAGCCCCAGCATTTT
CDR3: CASSYAKDYSNQPQHF

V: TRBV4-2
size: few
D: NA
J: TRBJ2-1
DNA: TGTGCCAGCAGCCAAGTTCTCAATGAGCAGTTCTTC
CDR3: CASSQVLNEQFF

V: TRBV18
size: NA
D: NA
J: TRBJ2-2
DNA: TGTGCCAGCTCACCACTGGGGGCGGTTGACACCGGGGAGCTGTTTTTT
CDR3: CASSPLGAVDTGELFF

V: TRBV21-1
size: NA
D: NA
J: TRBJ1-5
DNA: TGTGCCAGCAGAAATGAGGCCCAGCATTTT
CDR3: CASRNEAQHF

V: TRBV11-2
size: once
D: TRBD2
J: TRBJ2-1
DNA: TGTGCCAGCACCACTCGATTTGGGGCGGGAGGGGTAAGTGAGCAGTTCTTC
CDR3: CASTTRFGAGGVSEQFF

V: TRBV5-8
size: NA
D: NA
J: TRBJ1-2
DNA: TGTGCCAGCAGCTTGGCAGTTAACTATGGCTACACCTTC
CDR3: CASSLAVNYGYTF

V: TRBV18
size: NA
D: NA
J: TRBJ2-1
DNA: TGTGCCAGCTCACCATACACAGTTCCAAACAATGAGCAGTTCTTC
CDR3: CASSPYTVPNNEQFF

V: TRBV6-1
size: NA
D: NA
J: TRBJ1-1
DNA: TGTGCCAGCAGTGAATCCTTCAGGAACACTGAAGCTTTCTTT
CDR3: CASSESFRNTEAFF

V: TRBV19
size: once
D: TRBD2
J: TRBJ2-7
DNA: TGTGCCAGTTCTCCCCGGGCCCTAGCGGCCTACCGCTACGAGCAGTACTTC
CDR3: CASSPRALAAYRYEQYF

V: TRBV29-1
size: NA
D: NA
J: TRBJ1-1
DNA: TGCAGCGTTGAAGCAGGGCAAGCTGAAGCTTTCTTT
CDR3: CSVEAGQAEAFF